Following are 26 T cell receptor beta chains from one sample sequenced in a study of human CD8 memory T cell subsets. Libraries for TCR beta were constructed using UMI-labeled 5' RACE. Following a re-call of the 5' RACE reads, TCRdb has one entry per CDR3 protein and lacks DNA. This table lists roughly 8,900 distinct CDR3 sequences. Progenitor exhausted-like CD8+ memory cells (TPEX) were CCR7+ PD-1+ TIGIT+. Sequenced sample: CD8+ T cells from PBMCs. These receptors originate from a human donor in good health.

This clonotype is classed as medium-sized by frequency. This sequence joins TRBV7-8 and TRBJ2-3; the TCRdb call, TRBD1, lacks DNA for checking. Looked up from germline, CDR1 is SGHVS and CDR2 is FQNEAQ. This CDR3 has 17 residues. CDR3 residues: CASSLGIDRISTDTQYF.

The gene calls are TRBV7-8 and TRBJ2-3; TCRdb gives TRBD2 as the D gene, but with no DNA this cannot be confirmed. The CDR3 contains 14 residues. CDR1 is SGHVS and CDR2 is FQNEAQ in the germline V gene. This chain's CDR3 is CASSLAGLTDTQYF. The whole variable domain, remainder taken from reference TRBV7-8 and TRBJ2-3, is GAGVSQSPRYKVAKRGQDVALRCDPISGHVSLFWYQQALGQGPEFLTYFQNEAQLDKSGLPSDRFFAERPEGSVSTLKIQRTQQEDSAVYLCASSLAGLTDTQYFGPGTRLTVL.

The rearrangement links TRBV27 to TRBJ1-1; TCRdb's D gene call, TRBD1, goes unchecked for lack of DNA. CDR1 is MNHEY, CDR2 SMNVEV, per germline (reference sequence). This CDR3 region has 14 residues. Here the CDR3 reads CASSSSRDSNEAFF.

This clonotype counts as medium-sized (0.01 to 0.1%) by frequency. The rearrangement joins TRBV29-1 to TRBJ2-1; the TCRdb D gene call, TRBD1, has no DNA to confirm it. Germline assignment: CDR1 SQVTM and CDR2 ANQGSEA. This CDR3 comprises 13 residues. The CDR3 sequence: CSAGQGAHNEQFF.

The V and J genes are TRBV27 and TRBJ2-7; the D call of TRBD1 rests on TCRdb alone, since no DNA is present to check it. Germline loops: CDR1 MNHEY, CDR2 SMNVEV (reference sequence). CDR3 size: 14 residues. CDR3 sequence: CASSDRLNSYEQYF.

The chain joins TRBV7-9 to TRBJ2-6. The CDR3 contains 17 residues. Germline CDR1 is SEHNR and CDR2 is FQNEAQ (reference sequence). The CDR3 sequence: CASSLIRAVSGANVLTF. The full variable domain, its missing parts supplied by reference TRBV7-9 and TRBJ2-6, is DTGVSQNPRHKITKRGQNVTFRCDPISEHNRLYWYRQTLGQGPEFLTYFQNEAQLEKSRLLSDRFSAERPKGSFSTLEIQRTEQGDSAMYLCASSLIRAVSGANVLTFGAGSRLTVL.

The chain employs TRBV12-5 and TRBJ1-4; without DNA, the TCRdb call of TRBD1 cannot be checked. Germline V gives CDR1 LGHNT, CDR2 FRNRAP. This CDR3 spans 15 amino acids. CDR3: CASGPGQGPDEKLFF.

V gene TRBV19 combines with J gene TRBJ2-1. Germline CDR1 reads LNHDA; CDR2 reads SQIVND (reference sequence). There are 14 residues in the CDR3. CDR3 in amino acids: CASSISQSFSEQFF.

The CDR3 reads CATVQGLAGINEQFF. V and J are TRBV10-3 and TRBJ2-1; as DNA is missing, the TRBD2 call by TCRdb cannot be tested. CDR1 is ENHRY, CDR2 SYGVKD, per germline. The CDR3 covers 15 residues.

The chain links TRBV5-6 to TRBJ1-5; TCRdb lists TRBD1, though no DNA is available to test this call. Germline V gene lookup returns CDR1 SGHDT and CDR2 YYEEEE. This CDR3 spans 15 amino acids. CDR3 sequence: CASSLGGSSNQPQHF.

This clonotype is identified as medium-sized (0.01 to 0.1%) from frequency. V and J are TRBV7-9 and TRBJ2-7; the TCRdb D gene call, TRBD2, has no DNA to confirm it. The germline gives CDR1 SEHNR, CDR2 FQNEAQ (reference sequence). The CDR3 has 16 residues. CDR3 sequence: CASTLTSGKYSYEQYF.

The chain recombines TRBV30 with TRBJ1-2. The CDR3 length is 12 residues. Germline values: CDR1 GTSNPN, CDR2 SVGIG (reference sequence). The CDR3 region is CAWIPQNYGYTF.

The chain couples TRBV29-1 to TRBJ2-1; the TRBD1 assignment by TCRdb is unverifiable without DNA. CDR1 and CDR2 from the germline V gene are SQVTM and ANQGSEA. CDR3 length: 12 amino acids. This CDR3 is CSVGGQANEQFF.

The CDR3 here is CSVEWAPAAGASYEQYF. The chain recombines TRBV29-1 with TRBJ2-7; TCRdb proposes TRBD2, but this gene call is untestable without DNA. Germline V lookup: CDR1 SQVTM, CDR2 ANQGSEA. The CDR3 runs 17 residues.

This sequence joins TRBV7-9 and TRBJ2-7; without DNA, the TCRdb call of TRBD2 cannot be checked. CDR1 is SEHNR and CDR2 is FQNEAQ in the germline V gene (reference sequence). The CDR3 loop spans 14 amino acids. CDR3: CASSFLAGGKEQYF.

The V and J genes are TRBV7-8 and TRBJ2-7; TCRdb returns TRBD2, unconfirmable since there is no DNA. Germline-derived CDR1 and CDR2 are SGHVS and FQNEAQ. The length of the CDR3 is 16 residues. CDR3 residues: CASSLGRGGSSYEQYF.

CDR3 loop: CASSAREGPGNEQFF. This sequence joins TRBV9 and TRBJ2-1; with no DNA, the TCRdb D assignment of TRBD2 cannot be verified. CDR1 and CDR2 (germline): SGDLS, YYNGEE. This CDR3 is 15 amino acids long.

The chain combines TRBV7-9 with TRBJ2-7. The CDR3 has 15 residues. Germline loops: CDR1 SEHNR, CDR2 FQNEAQ (reference sequence). CDR3 sequence reads: CASSTLTHQSYEQYF.

The chain combines TRBV4-2 with TRBJ2-1. The CDR3 loop spans 16 amino acids. Germline V gene data show CDR1 as LGHNA and CDR2 as YNFKEQ. The CDR3 sequence: CASSQAGATRYNEQFF.

This rearrangement joins TRBV4-3 to TRBJ2-5; there is no DNA to check the TCRdb D call of TRBD1. This CDR3 contains 18 residues. Looked up from germline, CDR1 is LGHNA and CDR2 is YSLEER. The CDR3 loop reads CASSQEVGGRGPEETQYF.

The CDR3 region is CASPSGRTGRAKNIQYF. The rearrangement uses TRBV6-5 and TRBJ2-4; TCRdb's D gene call, TRBD2, goes unchecked for lack of DNA. The CDR3 is 17 residues long. The germline CDR1 and CDR2 sequences are MNHEY and SVGAGI.

The V call is TRBV5-1, the J call TRBJ1-1. The V gene's germline CDR1 is SGHRS and CDR2 YFSETQ. The CDR3 runs to 14 residues. The CDR3 sequence is CASSYFDGNTEAFF.

The V call is TRBV4-1, the J call TRBJ2-7; absent DNA, TCRdb's TRBD1 call cannot be checked. From germline, CDR1 is MGHRA and CDR2 YSYEKL. The CDR3 spans 12 residues. The CDR3 here is CASSHRGNEQYF.

The chain joins TRBV5-1 to TRBJ2-7; lacking DNA, the TRBD1 call made by TCRdb goes unchecked. Germline CDR1 SGHRS, CDR2 YFSETQ. The length of the CDR3 is 13 residues. The CDR3 protein is CASSLGASREQYF.

CDR3 in amino acids: CASSLILGQGGLNAEAFF. The rearrangement joins TRBV27 to TRBJ1-1; the TCRdb D gene call, TRBD1, has no DNA to confirm it. The CDR3 totals 18 residues. Germline CDR1 and CDR2: MNHEY and SMNVEV (reference sequence).

This chain joins TRBV4-1 and TRBJ2-3; TCRdb gives TRBD2 as the D gene, but with no DNA this cannot be confirmed. In germline, CDR1 is MGHRA, CDR2 YSYEKL. The CDR3 totals 16 residues. The CDR3 is CASSQDALAGPDTQYF.